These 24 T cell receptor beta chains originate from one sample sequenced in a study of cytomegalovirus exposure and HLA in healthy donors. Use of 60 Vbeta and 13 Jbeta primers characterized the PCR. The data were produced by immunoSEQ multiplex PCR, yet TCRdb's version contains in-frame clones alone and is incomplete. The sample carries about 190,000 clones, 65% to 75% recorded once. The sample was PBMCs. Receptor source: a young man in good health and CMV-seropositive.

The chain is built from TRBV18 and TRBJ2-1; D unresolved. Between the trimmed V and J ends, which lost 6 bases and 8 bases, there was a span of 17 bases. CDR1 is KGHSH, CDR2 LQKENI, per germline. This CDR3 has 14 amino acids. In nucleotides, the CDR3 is TGTGCCAGCTCCCCCCGCAAAGTAGCCGATGAGCAGTTCTTC. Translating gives CASSPRKVADEQFF.

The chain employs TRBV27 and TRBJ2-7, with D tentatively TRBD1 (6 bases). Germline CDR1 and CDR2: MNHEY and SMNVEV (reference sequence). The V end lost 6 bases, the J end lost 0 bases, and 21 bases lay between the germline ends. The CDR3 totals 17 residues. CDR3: CASSRVIQDRISYEQYF. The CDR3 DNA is TGTGCCAGCAGCCGAGTAATCCAAGACAGGATCTCCTACGAGCAGTACTTC.

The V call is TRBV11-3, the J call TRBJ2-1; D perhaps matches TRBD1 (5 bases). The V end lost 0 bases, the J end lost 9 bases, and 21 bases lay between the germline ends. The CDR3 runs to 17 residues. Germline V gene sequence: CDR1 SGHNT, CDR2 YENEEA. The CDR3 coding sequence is TGTGCCAGCAGCTTAGAGTTGGGGCTCGGACCTCGCACTGAGCAGTTCTTC. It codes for CASSLELGLGPRTEQFF.

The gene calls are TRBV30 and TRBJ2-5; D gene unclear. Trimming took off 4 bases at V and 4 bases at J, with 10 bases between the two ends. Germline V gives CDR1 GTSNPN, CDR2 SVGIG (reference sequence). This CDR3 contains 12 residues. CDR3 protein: CAWMPGLETQYF. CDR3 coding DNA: TGTGCCTGGATGCCAGGTTTAGAGACCCAGTACTTC.

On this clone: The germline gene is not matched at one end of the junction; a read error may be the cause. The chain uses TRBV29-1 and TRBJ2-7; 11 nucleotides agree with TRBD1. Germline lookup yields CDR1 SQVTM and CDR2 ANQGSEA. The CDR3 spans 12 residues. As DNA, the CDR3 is TGCAGCGTTACCGGGACAGGGGGTGAGCATTACTTC. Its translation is CSVTGTGGEHYF.

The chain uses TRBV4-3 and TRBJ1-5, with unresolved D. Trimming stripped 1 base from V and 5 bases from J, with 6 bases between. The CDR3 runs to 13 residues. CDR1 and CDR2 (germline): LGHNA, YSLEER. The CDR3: CASSQVRDQPQHF. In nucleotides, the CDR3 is TGCGCCAGCAGCCAAGTTCGGGATCAGCCCCAGCATTTT.

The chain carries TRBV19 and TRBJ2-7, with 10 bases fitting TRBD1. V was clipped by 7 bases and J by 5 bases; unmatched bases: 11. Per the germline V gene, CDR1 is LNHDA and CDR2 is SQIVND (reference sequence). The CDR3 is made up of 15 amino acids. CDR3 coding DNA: TGTGCCAGTAATTATTCCCGGGACAGGGGTAACGAGCAGTACTTC. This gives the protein CASNYSRDRGNEQYF.

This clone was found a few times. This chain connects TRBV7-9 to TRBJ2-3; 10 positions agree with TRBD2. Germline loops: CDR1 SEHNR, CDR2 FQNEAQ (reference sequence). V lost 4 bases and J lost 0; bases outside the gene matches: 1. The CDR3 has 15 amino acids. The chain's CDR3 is CASSSLAGSTDTQYF. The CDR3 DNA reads TGTGCCAGCAGCTCACTAGCGGGGAGCACAGATACGCAGTATTTT. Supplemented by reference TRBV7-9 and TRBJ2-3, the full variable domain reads DTGVSQNPRHKITKRGQNVTFRCDPISEHNRLYWYRQTLGQGPEFLTYFQNEAQLEKSRLLSDRFSAERPKGSFSTLEIQRTEQGDSAMYLCASSSLAGSTDTQYFGPGTRLTVL.

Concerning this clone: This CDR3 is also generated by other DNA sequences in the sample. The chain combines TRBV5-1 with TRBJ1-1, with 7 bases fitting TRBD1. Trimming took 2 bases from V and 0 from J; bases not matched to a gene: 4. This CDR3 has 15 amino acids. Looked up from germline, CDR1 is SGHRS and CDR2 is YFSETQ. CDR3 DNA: TGCGCCAGCAGCTTAACCGGGACAGTGAACACTGAAGCTTTCTTT. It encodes CASSLTGTVNTEAFF. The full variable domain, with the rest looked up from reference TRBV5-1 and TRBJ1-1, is KAGVTQTPRYLIKTRGQQVTLSCSPISGHRSVSWYQQTPGQGLQFLFEYFSETQRNKGNFPGRFSGRQFSNSRSEMNVSTLELGDSALYLCASSLTGTVNTEAFFGQGTRLTVV.

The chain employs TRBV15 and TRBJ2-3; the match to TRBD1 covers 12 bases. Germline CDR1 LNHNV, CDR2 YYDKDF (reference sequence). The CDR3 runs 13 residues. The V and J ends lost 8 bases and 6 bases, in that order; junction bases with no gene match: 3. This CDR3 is CATRGTGGDTQYF. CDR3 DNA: TGTGCCACCCGCGGGACAGGGGGCGATACGCAGTATTTT. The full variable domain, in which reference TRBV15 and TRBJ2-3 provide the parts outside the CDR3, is DAMVIQNPRYQVTQFGKPVTLSCSQTLNHNVMYWYQQKSSQAPKLLFHYYDKDFNNEADTPDNFQSRRPNTSFCFLDIRSPGLGDTAMYLCATRGTGGDTQYFGPGTRLTVL.

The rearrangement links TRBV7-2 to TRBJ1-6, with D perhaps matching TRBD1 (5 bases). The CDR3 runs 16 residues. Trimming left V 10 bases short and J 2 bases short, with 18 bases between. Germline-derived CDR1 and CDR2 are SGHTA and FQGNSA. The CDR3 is CATLPGGGAYNSPLHF. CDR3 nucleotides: TGTGCCACCCTCCCCGGGGGGGGAGCCTATAATTCACCCCTCCACTTT.

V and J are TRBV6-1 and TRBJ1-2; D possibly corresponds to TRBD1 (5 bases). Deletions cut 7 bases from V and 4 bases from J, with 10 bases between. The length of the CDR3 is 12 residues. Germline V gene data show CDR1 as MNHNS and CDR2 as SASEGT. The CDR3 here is CASKRGIYGYTF. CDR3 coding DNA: TGTGCCAGCAAGCGGGGGATCTATGGCTACACCTTC.

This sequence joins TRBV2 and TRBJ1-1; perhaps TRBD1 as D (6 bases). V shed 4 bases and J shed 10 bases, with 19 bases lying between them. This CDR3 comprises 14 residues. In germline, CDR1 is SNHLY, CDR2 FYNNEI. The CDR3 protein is CASSVGRGAERAFF. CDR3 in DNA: TGTGCCAGCAGTGTCGGCAGGGGCGCAGAGAGAGCTTTCTTT.

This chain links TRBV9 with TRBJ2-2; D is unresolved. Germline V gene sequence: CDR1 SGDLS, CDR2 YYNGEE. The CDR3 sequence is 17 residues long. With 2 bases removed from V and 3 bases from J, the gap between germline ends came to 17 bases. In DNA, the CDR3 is TGTGCCAGCAGCGTGCGGCCTCACTACTCTTACACCGGGGAGCTGTTTTTT. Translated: CASSVRPHYSYTGELFF.

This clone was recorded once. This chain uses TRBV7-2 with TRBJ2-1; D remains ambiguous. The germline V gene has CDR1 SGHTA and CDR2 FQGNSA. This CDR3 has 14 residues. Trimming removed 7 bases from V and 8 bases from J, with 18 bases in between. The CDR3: CASTEDPTPDEQFF. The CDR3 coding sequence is TGTGCCAGCACCGAGGATCCCACCCCCGATGAGCAGTTCTTC. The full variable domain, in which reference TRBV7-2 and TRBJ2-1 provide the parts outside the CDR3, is GAGVSQSPSNKVTEKGKDVELRCDPISGHTALYWYRQSLGQGLEFLIYFQGNSAPDKSGLPSDRFSAERTGGSVSTLTIQRTQQEDSAVYLCASTEDPTPDEQFFGPGTRLTVL.

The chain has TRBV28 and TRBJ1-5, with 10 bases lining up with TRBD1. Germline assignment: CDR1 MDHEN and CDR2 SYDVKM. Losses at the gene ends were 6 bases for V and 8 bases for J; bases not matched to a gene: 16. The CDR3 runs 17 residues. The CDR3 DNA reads TGTGCCAGCAGCCCCGACAGGGGGCGCTGGGGTGGGAAGCCCCAGCATTTT. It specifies CASSPDRGRWGGKPQHF. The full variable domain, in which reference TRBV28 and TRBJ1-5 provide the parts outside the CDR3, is DVKVTQSSRYLVKRTGEKVFLECVQDMDHENMFWYRQDPGLGLRLIYFSYDVKMKEKGDIPEGYSVSREKKERFSLILESASTNQTSMYLCASSPDRGRWGGKPQHFGDGTRLSIL.

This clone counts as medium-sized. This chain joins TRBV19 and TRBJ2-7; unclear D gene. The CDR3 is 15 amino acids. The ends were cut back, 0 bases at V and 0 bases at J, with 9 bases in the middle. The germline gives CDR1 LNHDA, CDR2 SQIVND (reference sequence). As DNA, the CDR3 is TGTGCCAGTAGTATAGACCTATCAAGCTCCTACGAGCAGTACTTC. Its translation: CASSIDLSSSYEQYF. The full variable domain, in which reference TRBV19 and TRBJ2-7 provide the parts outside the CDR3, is DGGITQSPKYLFRKEGQNVTLSCEQNLNHDAMYWYRQDPGQGLRLIYYSQIVNDFQKGDIAEGYSVSREKKESFPLTVTSAQKNPTAFYLCASSIDLSSSYEQYFGPGTRLTVT.

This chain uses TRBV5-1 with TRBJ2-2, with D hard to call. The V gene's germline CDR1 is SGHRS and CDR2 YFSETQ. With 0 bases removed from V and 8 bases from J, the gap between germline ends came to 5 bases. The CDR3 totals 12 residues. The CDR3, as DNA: TGCGCCAGCAGCTTGGCCAGAGGGGAGCTGTTTTTT. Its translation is CASSLARGELFF.

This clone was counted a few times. The CDR3 region is CASSQGGDAHEQYF. The CDR3 coding sequence is TGCGCCAGCAGCCAAGGGGGGGACGCCCACGAGCAGTACTTC. The rearrangement uses TRBV4-1 and TRBJ2-7, with a weak D call TRBD2 (6 bases). This CDR3 has 14 amino acids. The germline V gene encodes CDR1 MGHRA and CDR2 YSYEKL. V was cut by 1 base and J by 5 bases, with 12 bases left in between.

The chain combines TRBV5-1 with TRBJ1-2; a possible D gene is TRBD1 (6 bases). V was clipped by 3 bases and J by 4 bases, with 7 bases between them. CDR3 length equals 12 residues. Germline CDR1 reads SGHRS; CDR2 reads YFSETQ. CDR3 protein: CASSSDSYGYTF. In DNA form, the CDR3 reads TGCGCCAGCAGCTCGGACAGCTATGGCTACACCTTC.

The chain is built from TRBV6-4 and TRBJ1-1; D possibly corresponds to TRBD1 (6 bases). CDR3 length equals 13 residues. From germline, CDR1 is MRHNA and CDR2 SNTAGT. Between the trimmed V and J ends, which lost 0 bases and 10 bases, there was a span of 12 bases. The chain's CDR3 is CASSDSRGGAAFF. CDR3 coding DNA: TGTGCCAGCAGTGACTCGCGAGGGGGGGCAGCTTTCTTT.

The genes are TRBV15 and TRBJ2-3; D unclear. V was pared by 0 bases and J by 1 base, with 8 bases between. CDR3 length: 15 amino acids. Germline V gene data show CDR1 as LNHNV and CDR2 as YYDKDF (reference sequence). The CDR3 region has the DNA TGTGCCACCAGCAGAGATGTGGGCCGCACAGATACGCAGTATTTT. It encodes CATSRDVGRTDTQYF.

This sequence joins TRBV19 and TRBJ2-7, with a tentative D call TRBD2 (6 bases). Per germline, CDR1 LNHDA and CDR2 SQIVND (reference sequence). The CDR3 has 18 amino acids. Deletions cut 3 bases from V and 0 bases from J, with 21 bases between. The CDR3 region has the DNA TGTGCCAGTAGTATCGTAGGACCTACGACTAGACACTCCTACGAGCAGTACTTC. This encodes CASSIVGPTTRHSYEQYF. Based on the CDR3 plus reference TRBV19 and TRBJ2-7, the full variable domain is DGGITQSPKYLFRKEGQNVTLSCEQNLNHDAMYWYRQDPGQGLRLIYYSQIVNDFQKGDIAEGYSVSREKKESFPLTVTSAQKNPTAFYLCASSIVGPTTRHSYEQYFGPGTRLTVT.

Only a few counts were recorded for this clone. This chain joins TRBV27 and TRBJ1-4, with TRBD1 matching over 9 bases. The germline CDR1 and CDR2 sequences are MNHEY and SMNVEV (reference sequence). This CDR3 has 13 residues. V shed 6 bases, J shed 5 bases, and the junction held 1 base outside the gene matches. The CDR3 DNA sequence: TGTGCCAGCAGGGGGACAGGGAATGAAAAACTGTTTTTT. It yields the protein CASRGTGNEKLFF. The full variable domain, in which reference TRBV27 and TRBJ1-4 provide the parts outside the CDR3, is EAQVTQNPRYLITVTGKKLTVTCSQNMNHEYMSWYRQDPGLGLRQIYYSMNVEVTDKGDVPEGYKVSRKEKRNFPLILESPSPNQTSLYFCASRGTGNEKLFFGSGTQLSVL.